Following are 28 T cell receptor beta chains from one sample sequenced in a study of early stage breast cancer tumors. TCRdb keeps only in-frame clones here, not all; method: immunoSEQ multiplex PCR. Among about 21,000 clones listed, around 76% were seen once. Sequencing was carried out using blood. The receptors stem from a person between 55 and 69 years old with breast cancer.

This clone was detected only a few times. The chain has TRBV27 and TRBJ1-1; the D gene is possibly TRBD1 (5 bases). Germline CDR1 is MNHEY and CDR2 is SMNVEV (reference sequence). The CDR3 sequence is 13 residues long. V was trimmed by 7 bases and J by 2 bases, leaving 11 bases between them. The CDR3, as DNA: TGTGCCAGCACCACAGGAATCAACACTGAAGCTTTCTTT. Protein: CASTTGINTEAFF.

The gene calls are TRBV14 and TRBJ2-5, with 9 bases identical to TRBD1. The V and J ends lost 3 bases and 2 bases, in that order; junction bases with no gene match: 7. From germline, CDR1 is SGHDN and CDR2 FVKESK. This CDR3 comprises 16 residues. CDR3 loop: CASSQGVTGGQETQYF. The CDR3 nucleotides are TGTGCCAGCAGCCAGGGAGTGACAGGGGGACAAGAGACCCAGTACTTC.

The chain combines TRBV30 with TRBJ2-7; D is perhaps TRBD2 (5 bases). V lost 0 bases to trimming and J lost 4 bases, with 16 bases between them. The CDR3 totals 15 residues. In germline, CDR1 is GTSNPN, CDR2 SVGIG (reference sequence). CDR3 sequence (DNA): TGTGCCTGGAGTGTACTGGGCGGGCGAAAGTACGAGCAGTACTTC. This gives the protein CAWSVLGGRKYEQYF. The full variable domain, in which reference TRBV30 and TRBJ2-7 provide the parts outside the CDR3, is SQTIHQWPATLVQPVGSPLSLECTVEGTSNPNLYWYRQAAGRGLQLLFYSVGIGQISSEVPQNLSASRPQDRQFILSSKKLLLSDSGFYLCAWSVLGGRKYEQYFGPGTRLTVT.

The chain employs TRBV7-2 and TRBJ2-7; D gene unclear. The CDR3 length is 13 residues. CDR1 and CDR2 (germline): SGHTA, FQGNSA. Trimming left V 5 bases short and J 2 bases short, with 10 bases between. In DNA, the CDR3 is TGTGCCAGCAGCCGAAGAGAACCCTACGAGCAGTACTTC. It codes for CASSRREPYEQYF.

CDR3 DNA: TGTGCCAGCAGCTTAAATAGCGGGAGGATTGGCGAGCAGTACTTC. Residues: CASSLNSGRIGEQYF. The genes are TRBV7-3 and TRBJ2-7; 10 nucleotides match TRBD2. Per germline, CDR1 SGHTA and CDR2 FQGTGA. With V trimmed by 1 base and J by 6 bases, 6 bases remained unmatched. This CDR3 spans 15 amino acids.

The rearrangement links TRBV29-1 to TRBJ1-2, with D unresolved. CDR1 and CDR2 (germline): SQVTM, ANQGSEA. The V end lost 4 bases, the J end lost 1 base, and 4 bases lay between the germline ends. The CDR3 runs 11 residues. CDR3 nucleotide sequence: TGCAGCGTTGCTTTTAACTATGGCTACACCTTC. Its translation: CSVAFNYGYTF.

This clone occurred a few times. The genes are TRBV14 and TRBJ1-2, with D possibly being TRBD1 (5 bases). The CDR3 is 14 residues long. Deletions cut 0 bases from V and 4 bases from J, with 9 bases between. Germline V CDR1 and CDR2: SGHDN, FVKESK. CDR3 nucleotide sequence: TGTGCCAGCAGCCAAGATCGAGGGGTCTATGGCTACACCTTC. It translates to CASSQDRGVYGYTF.

V gene TRBV7-2 combines with J gene TRBJ1-1, with D hard to call. The V gene's germline CDR1 is SGHTA and CDR2 FQGNSA. The CDR3 has 12 amino acids. V was trimmed by 5 bases and J by 5 bases, leaving 9 bases between them. The CDR3 DNA sequence: TGTGCCAGCAGCCCCCAGAGGACTGAAGCTTTCTTT. Protein: CASSPQRTEAFF.

The chain is built from TRBV19 and TRBJ2-1; D is undetermined. Deletions cut 1 base from V and 4 bases from J, with 8 bases between. The CDR3 runs 14 residues. Germline V gene lookup returns CDR1 LNHDA and CDR2 SQIVND (reference sequence). The CDR3 DNA reads TGTGCCAGTAGTATAGGTGGGGAATACAATGAGCAGTTCTTC. Translating it yields CASSIGGEYNEQFF.

The chain is built from TRBV19 and TRBJ1-1; perhaps TRBD1 as D (6 bases). Germline CDR1 is LNHDA and CDR2 is SQIVND (reference sequence). Between the trimmed V and J ends, which lost 5 bases and 0 bases, there was a span of 16 bases. CDR3 length equals 16 residues. The CDR3 nucleotides read TGTGCCAGTAGTGATCAGGGGTGGGGGGTGAACACTGAAGCTTTCTTT. Its protein product is CASSDQGWGVNTEAFF.

The chain uses TRBV29-1 and TRBJ2-5; the match to TRBD2 covers 13 bases. The CDR3 runs to 18 residues. The germline CDR1 and CDR2 sequences are SQVTM and ANQGSEA. The V gene end was trimmed by 4 bases and the J gene end by 5 bases; junction bases not matched to a gene: 16. Written as DNA, the CDR3 is TGCAGCGTTGGCCACCCGGGACTAGCGGGAACCATGGGGGAGACCCAGTACTTC. Amino acid sequence: CSVGHPGLAGTMGETQYF.

The gene calls are TRBV18 and TRBJ1-5; D is undetermined. The V end lost 3 bases, the J end lost 9 bases, and 18 bases lay between the germline ends. Germline V gene sequence: CDR1 KGHSH, CDR2 LQKENI. The CDR3 length is 15 residues. CDR3: CASSPQAPGNGPQHF. In DNA form, the CDR3 reads TGTGCCAGCTCACCGCAGGCCCCGGGGAACGGGCCCCAGCATTTT. The full variable domain, rest sourced from reference TRBV18 and TRBJ1-5, is NAGVMQNPRHLVRRRGQEARLRCSPMKGHSHVYWYRQLPEEGLKFMVYLQKENIIDESGMPKERFSAEFPKEGPSILRIQQVVRGDSAAYFCASSPQAPGNGPQHFGDGTRLSIL.

This clone was seen only once. The CDR3 reads CASSVGGHSRGPQYF. CDR3 bases: TGTGCCAGCAGCGTAGGGGGCCATTCCCGCGGGCCGCAGTATTTT. V gene TRBV9 combines with J gene TRBJ2-3; possibly TRBD1 or TRBD2 for D (5 bases each). Between the trimmed V and J ends, which lost 0 bases and 10 bases, there was a span of 18 bases. This CDR3 is built from 15 residues. Looked up from germline, CDR1 is SGDLS and CDR2 is YYNGEE. The variable domain in full, with the rest retrieved from reference TRBV9 and TRBJ2-3, is DSGVTQTPKHLITATGQRVTLRCSPRSGDLSVYWYQQSLDQGLQFLIQYYNGEERAKGNILERFSAQQFPDLHSELNLSSLELGDSALYFCASSVGGHSRGPQYFGPGTRLTVL.

V is TRBV9 and J is TRBJ1-2; D is undetermined. The ends were cut back, 0 bases at V and 4 bases at J, with 13 bases in the middle. Germline V lookup: CDR1 SGDLS, CDR2 YYNGEE. The CDR3 spans 15 residues. The CDR3 DNA sequence: TGTGCCAGCAGCGTAGGGTCGTCCGGGCCCTATGGCTACACCTTC. Protein: CASSVGSSGPYGYTF.

This chain links TRBV19 with TRBJ1-2; D remains ambiguous. The CDR3 is 13 amino acids. Trimming left V 7 bases short and J 1 base short, with 10 bases between. In germline, CDR1 is LNHDA, CDR2 SQIVND (reference sequence). The CDR3 coding sequence is TGTGCCAGTACCCTGTCCGGTAACTATGGCTACACCTTC. Protein sequence: CASTLSGNYGYTF.

The J gene is TRBJ2-2, the V gene TRBV2; TRBD2 matches at 8 bases. Looked up from germline, CDR1 is SNHLY and CDR2 is FYNNEI. Germline trimming cut 6 bases from V and 6 bases from J; bases unmatched to any gene: 9. The CDR3 runs to 15 residues. CDR3 coding DNA: TGTGCCAGCAGGGGGAGCGGGAGAATGGCCGGGGAGCTGTTTTTT. It codes for CASRGSGRMAGELFF. The whole variable domain, filled in from reference TRBV2 and TRBJ2-2, reads EPEVTQTPSHQVTQMGQEVILRCVPISNHLYFYWYRQILGQKVEFLVSFYNNEISEKSEIFDDQFSVERPDGSNFTLKIRSTKLEDSAMYFCASRGSGRMAGELFFGEGSRLTVL.

The CDR3 spells CASRDRGAGAFF. CDR3 nucleotide sequence: TGTGCCAGCAGGGACAGGGGGGCTGGGGCTTTCTTT. The chain combines TRBV2 with TRBJ1-1; TRBD1 matches 10 bases. Germline V gene sequence: CDR1 SNHLY, CDR2 FYNNEI. J gave up 11 bases and V 6 bases, and 6 bases lay outside the gene matches. The CDR3 length is 12 residues.

The rearrangement uses TRBV19 and TRBJ1-2; 9 nucleotides line up with TRBD1. Unmatched junction bases numbered 8, after V lost 3 bases and J lost 12 bases. Germline CDR1 LNHDA, CDR2 SQIVND (reference sequence). This CDR3 contains 13 residues. DNA of the CDR3: TGTGCCAGTAGTATCCCCGGGACAGGGTACAACACCTTC. It encodes CASSIPGTGYNTF.

Note on this clone: At one of its ends the junction is not consistent with the germline gene, which may arise from a read error. V is TRBV5-1 and J is TRBJ1-6; D possibly corresponds to TRBD1 (5 bases). From germline, CDR1 is SGHRS and CDR2 YFSETQ. The CDR3 sequence is 11 residues long. CDR3 nucleotide sequence: TGTGCCAGCAGCGGGGGATCACCCCTCCACTTT. It codes for CASSGGSPLHF.

The V and J genes are TRBV6-1 and TRBJ2-5; the match to TRBD1 covers 7 bases. The germline gives CDR1 MNHNS, CDR2 SASEGT. The CDR3 is 13 residues long. With 7 bases clipped from V and 2 bases from J, the junction kept 4 bases outside the gene matches. In DNA, the CDR3 is TGTGCCAGCAATCCGGGACAGCAAGAGACCCAGTACTTC. It specifies CASNPGQQETQYF.

This chain uses TRBV28 with TRBJ1-5; D is ambiguous. Trimming pared 1 base from V and 0 bases from J, leaving 10 bases between. Germline V lookup: CDR1 MDHEN, CDR2 SYDVKM. The CDR3 extends over 16 amino acids. The CDR3 protein is CASSLLARYSNQPQHF. In DNA, the CDR3 is TGTGCCAGCAGTTTATTAGCGCGTTATAGCAATCAGCCCCAGCATTTT. Full variable domain (rest looked up from reference TRBV28 and TRBJ1-5): DVKVTQSSRYLVKRTGEKVFLECVQDMDHENMFWYRQDPGLGLRLIYFSYDVKMKEKGDIPEGYSVSREKKERFSLILESASTNQTSMYLCASSLLARYSNQPQHFGDGTRLSIL.

The chain carries TRBV6-6 and TRBJ2-7, with D perhaps TRBD1 (6 bases). Looked up from germline, CDR1 is MNHNY and CDR2 is SVGAGI (reference sequence). V lost 6 bases, J lost 0 bases, and 15 bases lay in between. This CDR3 is built from 15 residues. Written as DNA, the CDR3 is TGTGCCAGCAGCCCCGGGACAATGAGCTCCTACGAGCAGTACTTC. Translating it yields CASSPGTMSSYEQYF.

The rearrangement joins TRBV7-6 to TRBJ1-1, with no clear D. The CDR3 is made up of 11 amino acids. Germline loops: CDR1 SGHVS, CDR2 FNYEAQ. V was pared by 5 bases and J by 3 bases, with 4 bases between. In DNA, the CDR3 is TGTGCCAGCAGCCGGGACACTGAAGCTTTCTTT. Protein sequence: CASSRDTEAFF.

DNA of the CDR3: TGCGCCAGCAGCTTGGGTGGGGGGAGAACTGAAGCTTTCTTT. It yields the protein CASSLGGGRTEAFF. The chain employs TRBV5-1 and TRBJ1-1; maybe TRBD1 (5 bases). Germline V lookup: CDR1 SGHRS, CDR2 YFSETQ. The CDR3 runs 14 residues. V lost 0 bases, J lost 5 bases, and 11 bases lay in between.

The chain has TRBV18 and TRBJ1-1; D is uncertain. In germline, CDR1 is KGHSH, CDR2 LQKENI. The CDR3 is 13 amino acids. The V end lost 8 bases, the J end lost 1 base, and 11 bases lay between the germline ends. CDR3 loop: CASHPTTNTEAFF. Written as DNA, the CDR3 is TGTGCCAGCCACCCGACAACGAACACTGAAGCTTTCTTT.

The chain couples TRBV18 to TRBJ2-3; D perhaps matches TRBD2 (5 bases). This CDR3 has 16 residues. Germline assignment: CDR1 KGHSH and CDR2 LQKENI. V shed 3 bases and J shed 1 base, with 14 bases lying between them. The CDR3 is CASSPPQRLRTDTQYF. CDR3 in DNA: TGTGCCAGCTCACCGCCCCAGCGGCTTCGCACAGATACGCAGTATTTT.

This chain connects TRBV5-8 to TRBJ1-1; D is unresolved. The V gene's germline CDR1 is SGHTS and CDR2 YDEGEE. The CDR3 has 16 residues. V was pared by 0 bases and J by 0 bases, with 12 bases between. CDR3 coding DNA: TGTGCCAGCAGCTTGGAGCTTCGTGGGTTGAACACTGAAGCTTTCTTT. This codes for CASSLELRGLNTEAFF.

The chain joins TRBV11-2 to TRBJ1-2; 9 bases line up with TRBD1. The V segment lost 5 bases and the J segment 4 bases; nucleotides outside the gene matches: 5. CDR3 size: 14 residues. The V gene's germline CDR1 is SGHAT and CDR2 FQNNGV. The CDR3 sequence: CASSPRTGAYGYTF. CDR3 in DNA: TGTGCCAGCAGCCCGCGGACAGGGGCCTATGGCTACACCTTC.